The 25 T cell receptor beta chains in this list originate from one sample, sequenced in a study of CD8+CD57+ T cells in acquired aplastic anemia. Profiling that covered TCR beta VDJ and CDR3 relied on genomic DNA as its template. TCRdb reprocessed the reads with MiXCR, giving one entry per CDR3 protein. This table has about 160,000 distinct CDR3 sequences, around 45% appearing once. Sequenced: sorted CD4+, CD8+, or CD8+CD57+ T cells (not recorded which) from PBMCs. The receptors originated from a human donor in good health.

This clonotype came up many times. V usage is TRBV7-9 and J usage is TRBJ2-2, with 9 bases lining up with TRBD1. CDR1 and CDR2 from the germline V gene are SEHNR and FQNEAQ (reference sequence). The V segment lost 0 bases and the J segment 5 bases; nucleotides outside the gene matches: 4. This CDR3 has 16 amino acids. The CDR3 region is CASSLARTGETGELFF. The DNA for the CDR3 is TGTGCCAGCAGCTTAGCTCGGACAGGGGAGACCGGGGAGCTGTTTTTT.

The chain recombines TRBV6-1 with TRBJ2-3, with 13 bases aligning to TRBD2. The CDR3 is 15 amino acids. Trimming took 6 bases from V and 6 from J; bases not matched to a gene: 6. Germline V gives CDR1 MNHNS, CDR2 SASEGT. The CDR3 reads CASRGGLAGQDTQYF. CDR3 nucleotide sequence: TGTGCCAGCAGGGGGGGACTAGCGGGGCAGGATACGCAGTATTTT.

This clonotype was counted ten times or more. The chain couples TRBV12-5 to TRBJ2-7; the D call may be TRBD1 or TRBD2 (6 bases each). With 2 bases removed from V and 7 bases from J, the gap between germline ends came to 12 bases. The CDR3 sequence is 13 residues long. Germline CDR1 reads LGHNT; CDR2 reads FRNRAP. CDR3 loop: CASGLFEGGEQYF. In DNA, the CDR3 is TGTGCTAGTGGTTTGTTCGAGGGGGGAGAGCAGTACTTC.

This clonotype was seen ten or more times. The chain is built from TRBV6-1 and TRBJ2-5; D gene unclear. Trimming cost V 8 bases and J 4 bases, with 8 bases left between them. This CDR3 comprises 11 residues. Looked up from germline, CDR1 is MNHNS and CDR2 is SASEGT. DNA of the CDR3: TGTGCCAGCTTGTCTACAGAGACCCAGTACTTC. Its translation: CASLSTETQYF.

In its sample, this clonotype was seen a few times. This chain joins TRBV20-1 and TRBJ1-1; 9 bases are shared with TRBD1. Germline lookup yields CDR1 DFQATT and CDR2 SNEGSKA (reference sequence). The V and J ends lost 4 bases and 1 base, in that order; junction bases with no gene match: 7. This CDR3 is 15 amino acids long. Here the CDR3 reads CSATDMDRGNTEAFF. DNA for the CDR3: TGCAGTGCTACCGACATGGACAGGGGGAACACTGAAGCTTTCTTT.

This clonotype was recorded only once. The junction departs from germline at one end; a sequencing error may be responsible. This chain links TRBV7-7 with TRBJ2-5; 15 bases are a match to TRBD2. The CDR3 runs to 17 residues. Germline V gives CDR1 SSHAT, CDR2 FNYEAQ (reference sequence). The CDR3 sequence: CASSPQRGTSGGETQYF. The DNA of the CDR3 is TGTGCTAGCAGCCCCCAACGGGGGACTAGCGGGGGGGAGACCCAGTACTTC.

This clonotype was seen ten or more times. DNA for the CDR3: TGTGCCAGCAGCTTACGCGCCTACGAGCAGTACTTC. Protein: CASSLRAYEQYF. The chain combines TRBV7-2 with TRBJ2-7; D uncertain. Germline loops: CDR1 SGHTA, CDR2 FQGNSA. V gave up 2 bases and J gave up 2 bases, with 4 bases separating them. This CDR3 is built from 12 residues.

This clonotype was seen ten or more times. The chain couples TRBV3-1 to TRBJ1-1; D call uncertain. This CDR3 is 13 amino acids long. With 4 bases removed from V and 8 bases from J, the gap between germline ends came to 14 bases. Per germline, CDR1 LGHDT and CDR2 YNNKEL (reference sequence). CDR3 sequence (DNA): TGTGCCAGCAGCCTGCCTGGGAGCCCAGAAGCTTTCTTT. This encodes CASSLPGSPEAFF. Together with reference TRBV3-1 and TRBJ1-1, the CDR3 gives the full variable domain: DTAVSQTPKYLVTQMGNDKSIKCEQNLGHDTMYWYKQDSKKFLKIMFSYNNKELIINETVPNRFSPKSPDKAHLNLHINSLELGDSAVYFCASSLPGSPEAFFGQGTRLTVV.

The chain uses TRBV4-1 and TRBJ2-7; 7 positions agree with TRBD1. CDR1 is MGHRA and CDR2 is YSYEKL in the germline V gene. J was trimmed by 2 bases and V by 4 bases; bases with no gene match: 8. The CDR3 has 15 amino acids. The CDR3 nucleotides are TGCGCCAGCAGCCCCACGACAGGGACGGCCTACGAGCAGTACTTC. The encoded protein is CASSPTTGTAYEQYF.

At least ten counts were recorded for this clonotype. In DNA, the CDR3 is TGTGCCAGCAGCTTGCTCGGAAGGGCCTATGAGCAGTTCTTC. Its protein product is CASSLLGRAYEQFF. The chain is built from TRBV5-5 and TRBJ2-1; D gene unclear. CDR3 length: 14 amino acids. CDR1 is SGHKS and CDR2 is YYEKEE in the germline V gene (reference sequence). V lost 1 base and J 8 bases, leaving 13 bases between the germline ends.

A word on this clonotype: A much larger clone is a single base away; this may be a read error. This sequence joins TRBV19 and TRBJ1-2; no clear D. Germline V CDR1 and CDR2: LNHDA, SQIVND (reference sequence). Trimming left V 5 bases short and J 8 bases short, with 12 bases between. The CDR3 length is 12 residues. The chain's CDR3 is CASSWHSWGYTF. In nucleotides, the CDR3 is TGTGCCAGTAGTTGGCACTCCTGGGGCTACACCTTC.

A few counts support this clonotype. The V call is TRBV20-1, the J call TRBJ2-7; 11 bases map to TRBD2. Germline values: CDR1 DFQATT, CDR2 SNEGSKA (reference sequence). CDR3 length equals 14 residues. The V and J ends lost 4 bases and 2 bases, in that order; junction bases with no gene match: 4. CDR3 loop: CSAIAGGSPYEQYF. The CDR3 DNA reads TGCAGTGCTATAGCGGGAGGGTCCCCCTACGAGCAGTACTTC.

Of note for this clonotype: At one boundary the junction diverges from the germline segment, which might be a read error. This chain connects TRBV25-1 to TRBJ1-1, with D perhaps TRBD1 (6 bases). CDR3 length: 16 amino acids. The V gene's germline CDR1 is MGHDK and CDR2 SYGVNS. This chain's CDR3 is CASRGGSTGYDTDASF. CDR3 coding DNA: TGTGCCAGCAGAGGGGGGAGTACAGGGTATGACACTGACGCTTCCTTT.

In its sample, this clonotype was seen many times. The rearrangement joins TRBV19 to TRBJ1-5; TRBD1 is a possible D gene (6 bases). The V end lost 10 bases, the J end lost 2 bases, and 24 bases lay between the germline ends. The germline V gene has CDR1 LNHDA and CDR2 SQIVND (reference sequence). CDR3 length: 17 residues. The CDR3 nucleotides read TGTGCCACCAAGGGGGGCGCAGGATTCAGTGGCAATCAGCCCCAGCATTTT. Its protein product is CATKGGAGFSGNQPQHF.

The chain combines TRBV24-1 with TRBJ2-7; D unclear. Germline CDR1 reads KGHDR; CDR2 reads SFDVKD. Trimming shortened V by 11 bases and J by 3 bases, and 19 bases separated the two germline ends. CDR3 length equals 14 residues. Written as DNA, the CDR3 is TGTGCCAGTAGTATGGTCCCGGCTTACTACGAGCAGTACTTC. It yields the protein CASSMVPAYYEQYF.

V usage is TRBV10-2 and J usage is TRBJ1-5, with D possibly matching TRBD1 (5 bases). CDR1 is WSHSY, CDR2 SAAADI, per germline. With 6 bases removed from V and 7 bases from J, the gap between germline ends came to 10 bases. The CDR3 spans 12 residues. CDR3 in DNA: TGCGCCAGCAGGGACAAATCACAGCCCCAGCATTTT. Protein: CASRDKSQPQHF.

This clonotype was seen a few times. This chain uses TRBV24-1 with TRBJ2-3; 9 bases align to TRBD1. The V gene end was trimmed by 4 bases and the J gene end by 3 bases; junction bases not matched to a gene: 10. The CDR3 covers 17 residues. Per the germline V gene, CDR1 is KGHDR and CDR2 is SFDVKD. This chain's CDR3 is CATSDPNRDRVTDTQYF. DNA for the CDR3: TGTGCCACCAGTGACCCAAACCGGGACAGGGTGACAGATACGCAGTATTTT.

A remark on this clonotype: It may be a read error: a sequence one base away is much more abundant. Likely a read error: the CDR3 ends without its conserved phenylalanine or tryptophan. The V and J genes are TRBV3-1 and TRBJ2-5; D perhaps matches TRBD1 (6 bases). V lost 3 bases and J 1 base, leaving 12 bases between the germline ends. The CDR3 covers 15 residues. Per the germline V gene, CDR1 is LGHDT and CDR2 is YNNKEL (reference sequence). The CDR3 DNA reads TGTGCCAGCAGCCACGGACAGAGGCTCCAAGAGACCCAGTACCTC. This translates into CASSHGQRLQETQYL.

The sample holds many counts of this clonotype. This CDR3 is CATSPPGKGGETQYF. CDR3 DNA: TGTGCCACCAGTCCTCCAGGGAAGGGTGGAGAGACCCAGTACTTC. V usage is TRBV24-1 and J usage is TRBJ2-5; possibly TRBD1 for D (5 bases). CDR3 length equals 15 residues. The germline CDR1 and CDR2 sequences are KGHDR and SFDVKD. Trimming removed 6 bases from V and 4 bases from J, with 17 bases in between.

The V and J genes are TRBV20-1 and TRBJ2-1; the D gene is possibly TRBD1 (5 bases). This CDR3 has 16 amino acids. In germline, CDR1 is DFQATT, CDR2 SNEGSKA (reference sequence). Trimming cost V 1 base and J 1 base, with 14 bases left between them. DNA for the CDR3: TGCAGTGCTAGAGCCCCAGGGCGCGCATCCTACAATGAGCAGTTCTTC. It codes for CSARAPGRASYNEQFF.

For this clonotype: Possible read error: a much larger clone is one base away. The rearrangement uses TRBV5-6 and TRBJ2-3; 11 nucleotides align to TRBD2. The germline CDR1 and CDR2 sequences are SGHDT and YYEEEE. There are 17 residues in the CDR3. CDR3 bases: TGTGCCAGCAGCTTGACGACTAGCGGGACGAGCACAGATGCGCAGTATTTT. This encodes CASSLTTSGTSTDAQYF.

The rearrangement uses TRBV20-1 and TRBJ1-5; 11 bases fit TRBD1. V shed 6 bases and J 6 bases; nucleotides not matched to a gene: 7. The CDR3 runs 14 residues. Per germline, CDR1 DFQATT and CDR2 SNEGSKA (reference sequence). The CDR3 coding sequence is TGCAGTGCCGAGGGACAGGGGGTAGGTCAGCCCCAGCATTTT. The encoded protein is CSAEGQGVGQPQHF.

The rearrangement uses TRBV29-1 and TRBJ1-3; unclear D gene. Germline V CDR1 and CDR2: SQVTM, ANQGSEA. Trimming removed 3 bases at V and 4 bases at J, with 7 bases between. This CDR3 is 12 amino acids long. CDR3 protein: CSVDGSGNTIYF. The CDR3 coding sequence is TGCAGCGTTGATGGTTCAGGAAACACCATATATTTT.

The chain recombines TRBV7-7 with TRBJ2-7, with D possibly TRBD2 on 6 matching bases. The CDR3 covers 13 residues. Per the germline V gene, CDR1 is SSHAT and CDR2 is FNYEAQ (reference sequence). In DNA form, the CDR3 reads TGTGCTAGCGGCAGGCGGCCAGGCTACGAGCAGTACTTC. It translates to CASGRRPGYEQYF.

This CDR3 is CASSETWDYGYTF. The CDR3 DNA follows: TGTGCCAGCAGTGAAACCTGGGACTATGGCTACACCTTC. The genes are TRBV6-1 and TRBJ1-2; D ambiguous. V lost 2 bases to trimming and J lost 3 bases, with 7 bases between them. The germline CDR1 and CDR2 sequences are MNHNS and SASEGT. CDR3 size: 13 residues.